Described below is a single TCR beta chain sequence and its context. This record comes from a study of patients and donors after allogeneic stem cell transplantation. TCRdb recomputed calls from the RT-PCR reads with MiXCR, one row per CDR3 protein. Here the sample spans about 200,000 distinct CDR3 sequences, 35% to 50% being singletons. CDR3 length: 16 residues. Germline CDR1 is MGHDK and CDR2 is SYGVNS. J lost 6 bases, V lost 2 bases, and 8 bases had no gene match. This receptor was taken from a human donor who was either an allogeneic HSCT recipient or a stem cell or donor lymphocyte infusion donor (not recorded which). It is not recorded whose cells these are; they may come from a transplant donor. The rearrangement joins TRBV25-1 to TRBJ2-1; 9 positions match TRBD2. Sample: blood, either unsorted or a sorted T cell fraction (not recorded which). CDR3 bases: TGTGCCAGCAGTGAAGAGGGACTAGCCAGGTCCAATGAGCAGTTCTTC. Its protein is CASSEEGLARSNEQFF.